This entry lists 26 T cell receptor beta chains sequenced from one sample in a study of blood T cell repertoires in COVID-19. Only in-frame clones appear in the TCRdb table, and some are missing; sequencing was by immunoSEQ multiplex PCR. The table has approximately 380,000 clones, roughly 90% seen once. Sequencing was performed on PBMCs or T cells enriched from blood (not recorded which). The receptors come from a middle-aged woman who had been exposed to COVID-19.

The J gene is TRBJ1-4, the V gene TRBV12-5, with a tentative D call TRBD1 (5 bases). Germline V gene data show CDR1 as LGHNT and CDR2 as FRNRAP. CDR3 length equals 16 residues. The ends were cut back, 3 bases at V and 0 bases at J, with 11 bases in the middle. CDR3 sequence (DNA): TGTGCTAGTGGTTTTTGGGGGGGAGCAACTAATGAAAAACTGTTTTTT. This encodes CASGFWGGATNEKLFF.

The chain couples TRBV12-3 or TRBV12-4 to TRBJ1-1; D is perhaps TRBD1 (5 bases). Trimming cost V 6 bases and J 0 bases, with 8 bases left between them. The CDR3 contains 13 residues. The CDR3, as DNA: TGTGCCAGCAGAGACAGTATGAACACTGAAGCTTTCTTT. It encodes CASRDSMNTEAFF.

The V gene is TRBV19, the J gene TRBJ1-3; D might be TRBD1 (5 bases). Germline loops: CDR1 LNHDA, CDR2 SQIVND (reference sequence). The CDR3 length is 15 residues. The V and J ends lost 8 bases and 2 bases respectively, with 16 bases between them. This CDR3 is CASAVPGLTGNTIYF. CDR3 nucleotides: TGTGCCAGTGCCGTGCCAGGGCTCACTGGAAACACCATATATTTT.

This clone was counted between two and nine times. The CDR3 loop reads CASSPLSGILDEQFF. The CDR3 nucleotides read TGTGCCAGCAGCCCTTTGAGCGGGATCTTGGATGAGCAGTTCTTC. This rearrangement joins TRBV7-9 to TRBJ2-1; TRBD2 aligns across 7 bases. The CDR3 loop spans 15 amino acids. In germline, CDR1 is SEHNR, CDR2 FQNEAQ (reference sequence). Losses at the gene ends were 5 bases for V and 8 bases for J; bases not matched to a gene: 12. Variable domain in full (rest from reference TRBV7-9 and TRBJ2-1): DTGVSQNPRHKITKRGQNVTFRCDPISEHNRLYWYRQTLGQGPEFLTYFQNEAQLEKSRLLSDRFSAERPKGSFSTLEIQRTEQGDSAMYLCASSPLSGILDEQFFGPGTRLTVL.

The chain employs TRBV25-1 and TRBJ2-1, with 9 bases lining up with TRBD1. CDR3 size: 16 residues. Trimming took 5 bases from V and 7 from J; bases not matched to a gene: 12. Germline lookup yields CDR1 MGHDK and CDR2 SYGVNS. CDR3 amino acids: CASSFRTGGAGNEQFF. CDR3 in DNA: TGTGCCAGCAGTTTCCGAACAGGGGGCGCAGGTAATGAGCAGTTCTTC.

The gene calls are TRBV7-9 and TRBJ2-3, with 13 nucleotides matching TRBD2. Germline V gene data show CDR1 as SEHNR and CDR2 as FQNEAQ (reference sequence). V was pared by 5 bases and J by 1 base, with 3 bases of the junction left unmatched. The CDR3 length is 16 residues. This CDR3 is CASSLGTSGGTDTQYF. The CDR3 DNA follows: TGTGCCAGCAGCCTGGGGACTAGCGGGGGCACAGATACGCAGTATTTT.

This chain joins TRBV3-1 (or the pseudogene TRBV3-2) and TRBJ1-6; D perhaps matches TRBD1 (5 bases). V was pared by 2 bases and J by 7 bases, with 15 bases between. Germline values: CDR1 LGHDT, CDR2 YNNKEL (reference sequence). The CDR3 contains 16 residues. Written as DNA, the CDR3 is TGTGCCAGCAGCCAATTGGCGGACAAGAGGAATTCACCCCTCCACTTT. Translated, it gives CASSQLADKRNSPLHF.

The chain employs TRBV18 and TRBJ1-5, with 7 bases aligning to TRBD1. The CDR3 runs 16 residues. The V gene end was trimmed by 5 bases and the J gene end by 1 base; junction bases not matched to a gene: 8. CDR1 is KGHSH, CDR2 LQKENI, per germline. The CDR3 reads CASSATGISSNQPQHF. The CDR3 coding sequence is TGTGCCAGCTCAGCGACAGGGATTTCAAGCAATCAGCCCCAGCATTTT.

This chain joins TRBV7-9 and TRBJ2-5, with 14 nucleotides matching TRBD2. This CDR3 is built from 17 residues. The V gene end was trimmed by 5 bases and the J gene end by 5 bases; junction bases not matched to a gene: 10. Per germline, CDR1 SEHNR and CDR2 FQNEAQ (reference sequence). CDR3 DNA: TGTGCCAGCAGCCCGGGACTAGCGGGAGTCGGGCGGGAGACCCAGTACTTC. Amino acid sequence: CASSPGLAGVGRETQYF.

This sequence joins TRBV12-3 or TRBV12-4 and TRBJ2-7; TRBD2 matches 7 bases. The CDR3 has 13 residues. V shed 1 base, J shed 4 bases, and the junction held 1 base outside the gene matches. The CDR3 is CASSLVGGYEQYF. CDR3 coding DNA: TGTGCCAGCAGTTTAGTGGGGGGGTACGAGCAGTACTTC.

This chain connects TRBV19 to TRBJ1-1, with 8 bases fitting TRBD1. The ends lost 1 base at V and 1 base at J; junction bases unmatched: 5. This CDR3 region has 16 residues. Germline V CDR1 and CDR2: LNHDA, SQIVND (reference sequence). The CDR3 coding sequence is TGTGCCAGTAGTATAGCACGACAGGGGCCGAACACTGAAGCTTTCTTT. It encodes CASSIARQGPNTEAFF.

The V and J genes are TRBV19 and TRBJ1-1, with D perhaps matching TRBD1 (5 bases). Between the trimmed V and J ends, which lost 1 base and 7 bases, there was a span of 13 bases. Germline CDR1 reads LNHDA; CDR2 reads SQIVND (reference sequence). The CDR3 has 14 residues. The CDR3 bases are TGTGCCAGTAGTATAGGGGGCAGGGTAGGTGAAGCTTTCTTT. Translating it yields CASSIGGRVGEAFF.

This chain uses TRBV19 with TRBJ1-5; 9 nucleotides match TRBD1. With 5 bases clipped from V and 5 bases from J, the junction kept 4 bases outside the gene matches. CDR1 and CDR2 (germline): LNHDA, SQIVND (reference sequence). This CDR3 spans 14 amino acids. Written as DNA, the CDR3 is TGTGCCAGTAGTGGGGGACAGGGTTATCAGCCCCAGCATTTT. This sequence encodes CASSGGQGYQPQHF.

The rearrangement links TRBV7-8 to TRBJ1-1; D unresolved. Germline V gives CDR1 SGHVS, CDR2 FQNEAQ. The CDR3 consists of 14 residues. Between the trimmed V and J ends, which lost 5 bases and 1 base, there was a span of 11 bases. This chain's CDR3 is CASSPLGGNTEAFF. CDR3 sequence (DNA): TGTGCCAGCAGCCCCCTCGGAGGGAACACTGAAGCTTTCTTT.

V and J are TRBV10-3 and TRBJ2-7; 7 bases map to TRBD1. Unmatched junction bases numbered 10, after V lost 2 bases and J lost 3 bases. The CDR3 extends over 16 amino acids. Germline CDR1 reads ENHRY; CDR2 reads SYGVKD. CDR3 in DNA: TGTGCCATCAGTGAGGCATCGACAGGGAAAGTCTACGAGCAGTACTTC. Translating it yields CAISEASTGKVYEQYF.

CDR3 residues: CATAQGSNQPQHF. The DNA for the CDR3 is TGTGCCACGGCACAGGGTAGCAATCAGCCCCAGCATTTT. This rearrangement joins TRBV24-1 to TRBJ1-5; D may be TRBD1 (6 bases). The CDR3 has 13 amino acids. CDR1 KGHDR and CDR2 SFDVKD come from the germline V gene. The germline V and J ends were trimmed by 10 bases and 0 bases, with 9 bases remaining between them.

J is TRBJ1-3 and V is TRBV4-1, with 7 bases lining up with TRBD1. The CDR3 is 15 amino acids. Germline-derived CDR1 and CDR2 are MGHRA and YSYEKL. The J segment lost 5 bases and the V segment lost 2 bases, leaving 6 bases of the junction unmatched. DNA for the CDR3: TGCGCCAGCAGCCAACCCGACAGGGTTAGAAACACCATATATTTT. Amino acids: CASSQPDRVRNTIYF.

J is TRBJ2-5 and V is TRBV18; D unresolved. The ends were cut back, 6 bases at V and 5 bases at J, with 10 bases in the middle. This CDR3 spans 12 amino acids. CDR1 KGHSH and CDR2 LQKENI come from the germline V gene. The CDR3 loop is CASSTQRETQYF. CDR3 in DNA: TGTGCCAGCTCGACCCAGAGGGAGACCCAGTACTTC. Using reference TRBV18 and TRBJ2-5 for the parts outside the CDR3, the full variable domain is NAGVMQNPRHLVRRRGQEARLRCSPMKGHSHVYWYRQLPEEGLKFMVYLQKENIIDESGMPKERFSAEFPKEGPSILRIQQVVRGDSAAYFCASSTQRETQYFGPGTRLLVL.

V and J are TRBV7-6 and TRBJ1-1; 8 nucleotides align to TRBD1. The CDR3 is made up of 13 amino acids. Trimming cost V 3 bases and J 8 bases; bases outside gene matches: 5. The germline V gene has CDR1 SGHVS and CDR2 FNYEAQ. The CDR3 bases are TGTGCCAGCAGCTTCAACGGACAGGGCGAAGCTTTCTTT. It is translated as CASSFNGQGEAFF.

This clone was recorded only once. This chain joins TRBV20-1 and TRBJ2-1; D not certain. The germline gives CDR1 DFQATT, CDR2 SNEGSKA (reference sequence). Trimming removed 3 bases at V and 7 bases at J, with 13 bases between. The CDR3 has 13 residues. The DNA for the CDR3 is TGCAGTGCTAGTGTAGCCGATGTAAATGAGCAGTTCTTC. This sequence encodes CSASVADVNEQFF.

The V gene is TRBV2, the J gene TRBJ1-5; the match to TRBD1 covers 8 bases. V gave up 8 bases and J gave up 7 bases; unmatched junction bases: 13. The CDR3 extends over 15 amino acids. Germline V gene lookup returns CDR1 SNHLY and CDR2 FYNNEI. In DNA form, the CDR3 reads TGTGCCAGCGGAATTCGGACAGGGAGTAGCCAGCCCCAGCATTTT. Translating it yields CASGIRTGSSQPQHF.

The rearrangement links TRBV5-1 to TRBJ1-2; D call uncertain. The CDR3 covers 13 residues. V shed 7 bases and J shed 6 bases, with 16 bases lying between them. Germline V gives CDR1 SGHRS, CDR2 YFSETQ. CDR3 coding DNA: TGCGCCAGCGCGACGGCAGGAGGAGATGGCTACACCTTC. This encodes CASATAGGDGYTF.

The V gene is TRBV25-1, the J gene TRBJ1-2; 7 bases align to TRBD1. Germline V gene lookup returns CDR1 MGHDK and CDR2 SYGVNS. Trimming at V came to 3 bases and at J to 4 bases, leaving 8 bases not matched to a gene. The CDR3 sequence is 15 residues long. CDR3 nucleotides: TGTGCCAGCAGTGAGAAAGGGGGCACCGCCTATGGCTACACCTTC. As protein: CASSEKGGTAYGYTF.

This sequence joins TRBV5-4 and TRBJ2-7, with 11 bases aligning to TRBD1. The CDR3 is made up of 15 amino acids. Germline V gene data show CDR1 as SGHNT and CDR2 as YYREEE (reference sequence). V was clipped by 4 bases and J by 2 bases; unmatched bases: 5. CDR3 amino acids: CASSPGTGGAYEQYF. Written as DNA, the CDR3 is TGTGCCAGCAGCCCCGGGACAGGGGGGGCCTACGAGCAGTACTTC.

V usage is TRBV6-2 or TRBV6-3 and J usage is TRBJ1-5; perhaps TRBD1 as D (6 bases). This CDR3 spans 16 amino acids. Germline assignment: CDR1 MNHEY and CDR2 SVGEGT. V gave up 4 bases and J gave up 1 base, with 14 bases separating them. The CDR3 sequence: CASSSHPTGSNQPQHF. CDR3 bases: TGTGCCAGCAGTTCCCACCCAACAGGGAGCAATCAGCCCCAGCATTTT.

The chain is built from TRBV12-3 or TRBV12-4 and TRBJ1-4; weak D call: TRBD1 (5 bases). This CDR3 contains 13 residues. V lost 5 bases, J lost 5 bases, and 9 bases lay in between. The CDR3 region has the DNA TGTGCCAGCAGTCTGACAGAGAATGAAAAACTGTTTTTT. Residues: CASSLTENEKLFF.